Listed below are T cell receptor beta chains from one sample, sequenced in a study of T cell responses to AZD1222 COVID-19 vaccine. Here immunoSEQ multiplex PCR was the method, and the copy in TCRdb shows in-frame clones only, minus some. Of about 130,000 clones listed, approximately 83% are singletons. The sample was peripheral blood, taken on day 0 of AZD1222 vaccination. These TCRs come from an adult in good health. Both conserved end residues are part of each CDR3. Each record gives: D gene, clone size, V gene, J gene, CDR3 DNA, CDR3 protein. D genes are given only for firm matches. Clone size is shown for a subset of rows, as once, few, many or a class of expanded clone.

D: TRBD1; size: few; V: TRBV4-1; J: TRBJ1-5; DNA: TGCGCCAGCAGCCTAAGGGACAGGGGCCCACTGGGGAGCAATCAGCCCCAGCATTTT; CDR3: CASSLRDRGPLGSNQPQHF
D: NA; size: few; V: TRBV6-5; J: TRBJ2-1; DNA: TGTGCCAGCAGTAATCTAGCCAATCTCAATGAGCAGTTCTTC; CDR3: CASSNLANLNEQFF
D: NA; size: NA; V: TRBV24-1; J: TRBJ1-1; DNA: TGTGCCACCAGTGATAGACAGTTTACCAGCCACACTGAAGCTTTCTTT; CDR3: CATSDRQFTSHTEAFF
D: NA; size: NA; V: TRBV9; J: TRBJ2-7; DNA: TGTGCCAGCAGCGGCCGGGGGCCTGGGGCAAGCGAGCAGTACTTC; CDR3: CASSGRGPGASEQYF
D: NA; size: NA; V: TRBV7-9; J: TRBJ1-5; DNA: TGTGCCAGCAGCCGGACTCCAGATAGCAATCAGCCCCAGCATTTT; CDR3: CASSRTPDSNQPQHF
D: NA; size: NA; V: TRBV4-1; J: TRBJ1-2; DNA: TGCGCCAGCAGCCAGCCTAGATGGCGAGACGTTAATGGCTACACCTTC; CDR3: CASSQPRWRDVNGYTF
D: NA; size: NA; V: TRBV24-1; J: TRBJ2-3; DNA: TGTGCCACCAGTGACCCGGACGGGTCCCGCACAGATACGCAGTATTTT; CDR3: CATSDPDGSRTDTQYF
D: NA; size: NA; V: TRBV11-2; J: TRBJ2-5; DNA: TGTGCCAGCAGCTTAGGCACACAAGAGACCCAGTACTTC; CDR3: CASSLGTQETQYF
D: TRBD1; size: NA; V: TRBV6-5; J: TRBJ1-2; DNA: TGTGCCAGCAGTCCCGCGGGACAGGGTTATGGCTACACCTTC; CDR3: CASSPAGQGYGYTF
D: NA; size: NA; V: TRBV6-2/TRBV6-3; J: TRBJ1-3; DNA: TGTGCCAGCAGTTACGACAGGCCCCGGGAATTTCCTGGAAACACCATATATTTT; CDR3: CASSYDRPREFPGNTIYF
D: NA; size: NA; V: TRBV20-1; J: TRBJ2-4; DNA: TGCAGTGCTAGTATGGAGTCGGCCAAAAACATTCAGTACTTC; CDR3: CSASMESAKNIQYF
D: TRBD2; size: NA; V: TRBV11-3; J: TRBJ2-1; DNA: TGTGCCAGCAGCCCAACTAGCGGGAGGGCCTACAATGAGCAGTTCTTC; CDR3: CASSPTSGRAYNEQFF
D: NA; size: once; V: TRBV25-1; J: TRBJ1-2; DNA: TGTGCCACCTCTCAGGGCGGCTATGGCTACACCTTC; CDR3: CATSQGGYGYTF
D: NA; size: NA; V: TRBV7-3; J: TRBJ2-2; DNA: TGTGCCAGCAGCTTTACGGGAGCGGGTTGGGGAACCGGGGAGCTGTTTTTT; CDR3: CASSFTGAGWGTGELFF
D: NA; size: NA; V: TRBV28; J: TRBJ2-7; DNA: TGTGCCAGCAGTTCCCCTCCGCGACAGGTACCCGAGCAGTACTTC; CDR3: CASSSPPRQVPEQYF
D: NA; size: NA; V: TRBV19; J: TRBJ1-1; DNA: TGTGCCAGTAGTATAAGGGTGGGCAGGGAGGACACTGAAGCTTTCTTT; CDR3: CASSIRVGREDTEAFF
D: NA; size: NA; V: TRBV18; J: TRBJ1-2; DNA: TGTGCCAGCTCACCATCCGCCGAAGACCGGAGAGAGGGCTATGGCTACACCTTC; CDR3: CASSPSAEDRREGYGYTF
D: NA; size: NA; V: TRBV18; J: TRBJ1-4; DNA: TGTGCCAGCTCACCGGCTCGGGCCGAAAAACTGTTTTTT; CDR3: CASSPARAEKLFF
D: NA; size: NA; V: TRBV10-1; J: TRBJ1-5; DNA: TGCGCCAGCAGTGAGTCGAGAGGGGTCAATCAGCCCCAGCATTTT; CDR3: CASSESRGVNQPQHF
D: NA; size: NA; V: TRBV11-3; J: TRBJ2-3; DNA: TGTGCCAGCAGCTTAGTGGTAGATACGCAGTATTTT; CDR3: CASSLVVDTQYF
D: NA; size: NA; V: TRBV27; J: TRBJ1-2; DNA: TGTGCCAGCAGTTTAAGGATTACCGGCTATGGCTACACCTTC; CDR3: CASSLRITGYGYTF
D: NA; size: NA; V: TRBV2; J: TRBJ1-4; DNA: TGTGCCAGCAGCTCGGACCATAATGAAAAACTGTTTTTT; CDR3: CASSSDHNEKLFF
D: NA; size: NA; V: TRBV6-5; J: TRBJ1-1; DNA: TGTGCCAGCAGTCCTGGGGTAGCTGGGAACACTGAAGCTTTCTTT; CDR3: CASSPGVAGNTEAFF